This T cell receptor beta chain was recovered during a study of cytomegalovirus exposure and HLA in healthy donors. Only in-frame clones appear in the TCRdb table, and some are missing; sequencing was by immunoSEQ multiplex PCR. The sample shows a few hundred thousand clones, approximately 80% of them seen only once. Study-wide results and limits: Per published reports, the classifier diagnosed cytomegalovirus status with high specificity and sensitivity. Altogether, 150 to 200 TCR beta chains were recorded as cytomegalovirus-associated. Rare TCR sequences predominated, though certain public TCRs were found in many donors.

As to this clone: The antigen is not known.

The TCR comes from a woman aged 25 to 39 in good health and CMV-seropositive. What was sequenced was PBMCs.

CDR3 sequence: CASRGGGRAYNEQFF. CDR3 DNA: TGTGCCAGCAGGGGCGGGGGTAGGGCCTACAATGAGCAGTTCTTC. The J gene is TRBJ2-1, the V gene TRBV6-6; TRBD2 aligns across 7 bases. CDR3 length equals 15 residues. V lost 6 bases, J lost 2 bases, and 7 bases stayed unmatched. Per germline, CDR1 MNHNY and CDR2 SVGAGI (reference sequence).